This entry is about one TCR beta chain. These data belong to a study of blood T cell repertoires in COVID-19. Overall study context: Some COVID-19 samples were acute and others convalescent; all came from the United States, Italy and Spain. Nucleic acid was either cDNA or gDNA, and it came from T cells, B-cell-depleted T cells, or PBMCs.

Per the authors' pipeline: Nucleated cell number was recorded as an estimate derived from reference gene primer amplification. Repertoires were generated with immunoSEQ multiplex PCR, while TCRdb's copy carries only in-frame clones and drops some. Clone size and V and J calls were adopted from that table, with D and trimming inferred from the DNA. Of some 250,000 clones listed, 88% are singletons. The CDR3 length is 12 residues. V was pared by 3 bases and J by 4 bases, with 4 bases between. V is TRBV12-3 or TRBV12-4 and J is TRBJ1-5, with D unresolved. This receptor was obtained from a woman aged 30 to 39 with acute or convalescent COVID-19. The sequenced sample was peripheral blood. CDR3 DNA: TGTGCCAGCAGTTTCCTAAATCAGCCCCAGCATTTT. It yields the protein CASSFLNQPQHF.